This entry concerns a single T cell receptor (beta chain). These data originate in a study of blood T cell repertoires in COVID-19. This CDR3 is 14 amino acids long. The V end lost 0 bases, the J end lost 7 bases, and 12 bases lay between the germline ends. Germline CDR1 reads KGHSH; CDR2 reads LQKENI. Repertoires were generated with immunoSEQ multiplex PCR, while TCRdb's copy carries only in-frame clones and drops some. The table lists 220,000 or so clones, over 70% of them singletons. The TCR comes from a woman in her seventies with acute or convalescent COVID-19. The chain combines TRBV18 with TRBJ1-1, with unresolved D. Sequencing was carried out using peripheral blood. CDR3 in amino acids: CASSPPTGRDEAFF. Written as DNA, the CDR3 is TGTGCCAGCTCACCACCAACGGGTCGGGATGAAGCTTTCTTT.